The clone carrying this T cell receptor beta chain was counted a few times. What it binds is unknown. Trimming at V came to 0 bases and at J to 5 bases, leaving 4 bases not matched to a gene. CDR3 size: 15 residues. Per germline, CDR1 SEHNR and CDR2 FQNEAQ (reference sequence). RNA transcripts yielded amplified TCR beta CDR3 regions. A first-round RT-PCR of the TCR CDR3 used the HTBI primer set. A single record per CDR3 protein comes from TCRdb applying MiXCR to the multiplex PCR reads. The table records about 360,000 distinct CDR3 sequences, approximately 13% of them present only once. These data originate in a study of T cells in Graves' hyperthyroidism and ophthalmopathy. Overall study results and limits: Among clonotypes expanded in thyroid above 0.001, most were also found in blood.

Patients between 18 and 65 years old had hyperthyroidism, newly diagnosed and lasting under 2 months. PBMCs were derived from under 13 ml fresh peripheral blood. The V and J genes are TRBV7-9 and TRBJ2-7, with 10 bases that match TRBD1. Sequencing was done on a sample of blood. The TCR was taken from a woman aged 18-29 years with Graves' hyperthyroidism. For the CDR3, the DNA is TGTGCCAGCAGCTTAGCTGGGACAGGGGAGCACGAGCAGTACTTC. As protein: CASSLAGTGEHEQYF.